One TCR beta chain is described in this entry. Additional DNA sequences in this sample encode the identical CDR3. Here immunoSEQ multiplex PCR was the method, and the copy in TCRdb shows in-frame clones only, minus some. The profile shows about 160,000 clones, around 83% of them singletons. This sample is part of a study of blood T cell repertoires in COVID-19. The wider study: The origin of the acute and convalescent COVID-19 samples was the United States, Italy and Spain.

One Seattle source followed patients from active infection through their disease course. The V segment lost 6 bases and the J segment 1 base; nucleotides outside the gene matches: 4. This CDR3 spans 14 amino acids. Germline CDR1 SGHAT, CDR2 FQNNGV. Sequencing was carried out using peripheral blood. The receptor was isolated from a woman in her fifties or sixties with COVID-19, enrolled during active disease. The chain recombines TRBV11-2 with TRBJ1-1; 8 bases line up with TRBD1. This chain's CDR3 is CASSPGQGNTEAFF. The CDR3 DNA sequence: TGTGCCAGCAGTCCAGGACAGGGGAACACTGAAGCTTTCTTT.